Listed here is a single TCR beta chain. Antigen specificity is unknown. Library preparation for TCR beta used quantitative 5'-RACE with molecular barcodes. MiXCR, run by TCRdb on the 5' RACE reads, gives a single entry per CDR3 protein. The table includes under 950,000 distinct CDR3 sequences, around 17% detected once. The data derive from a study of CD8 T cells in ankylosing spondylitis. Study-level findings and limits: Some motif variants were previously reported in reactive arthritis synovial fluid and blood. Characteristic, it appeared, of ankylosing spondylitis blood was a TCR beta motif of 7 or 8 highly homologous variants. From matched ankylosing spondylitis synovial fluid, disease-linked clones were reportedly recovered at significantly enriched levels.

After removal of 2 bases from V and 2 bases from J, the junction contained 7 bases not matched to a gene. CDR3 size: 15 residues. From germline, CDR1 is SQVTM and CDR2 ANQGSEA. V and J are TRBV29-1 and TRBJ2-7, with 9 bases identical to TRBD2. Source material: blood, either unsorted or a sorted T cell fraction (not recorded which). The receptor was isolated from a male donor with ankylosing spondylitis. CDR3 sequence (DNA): TGCAGCGTTGAACGGGCGACTAGCGGAACCTACGAGCAGTACTTC. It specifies CSVERATSGTYEQYF.